Listed below are T cell receptor beta chains from one sample, sequenced in a study of blood T cells in healthy people across ages. A single record per CDR3 protein comes from TCRdb applying MiXCR to the 5' RACE reads. The repertoire holds around 800,000 distinct CDR3 sequences, with under 45% as singletons. The sample taken for sequencing was blood. These receptors came from a man between 60 and 70 years old in good health. Each CDR3 is given with its conserved first and last residue. D genes are given only for firm matches. A row's size may be missing; if present it is once, few, many or a size class.

V	J	size	D	CDR3	DNA
TRBV6-5	TRBJ2-7	many	TRBD1	CASSLGQGEVSYEQYF	TGTGCCAGCAGCCTCGGACAGGGCGAAGTCTCCTACGAGCAGTACTTC
TRBV28	TRBJ2-7	-	-	CASSPATGTYEQYF	TGTGCCAGCAGCCCCGCGACAGGAACCTACGAGCAGTACTTC
TRBV21-1	TRBJ2-4	-	-	CASSKGPGTGAKAKNIQYF	TGTGCCAGCAGCAAAGGTCCCGGGACAGGGGCGAAGGCCAAAAACATTCAGTACTTC
TRBV20-1	TRBJ1-2	few	-	CSATLHPHYGYTF	TGCAGTGCTACCCTACACCCGCACTATGGCTACACCTTC
TRBV29-1	TRBJ1-1	-	-	CSGTPQGVTNTEAFF	TGCAGCGGAACGCCACAGGGAGTGACGAACACTGAAGCTTTCTTT
TRBV6-1	TRBJ2-7	few	-	CASPPQGYEQYF	TGTGCCAGTCCTCCACAGGGCTACGAGCAGTACTTC
TRBV7-2	TRBJ1-5	-	-	CASSFSVNQPQHF	TGTGCCAGCAGCTTTTCGGTTAATCAGCCCCAGCATTTT
TRBV30	TRBJ2-1	few	-	CAWSVAGTNEQFF	TGTGCCTGGAGTGTGGCAGGGACAAATGAGCAGTTCTTC
TRBV14	TRBJ1-6	-	-	CASSPVVLGSPLHF	TGTGCCAGCAGCCCGGTAGTCCTGGGGTCACCCCTCCACTTT
TRBV5-1	TRBJ2-5	-	-	CASAGTIKETQYF	TGCGCCAGTGCGGGGACAATAAAAGAGACCCAGTACTTC
TRBV7-2	TRBJ2-5	few	TRBD1	CASSVRTGGTETQYF	TGTGCCAGCAGCGTACGGACAGGGGGCACGGAGACCCAGTACTTC
TRBV7-6	TRBJ2-7	-	-	CASSSDGQQYF	TGTGCCAGCAGCTCGGACGGACAGCAGTACTTC
TRBV30	TRBJ2-1	-	-	CAWSRRAEQFF	TGTGCCTGGAGTCGTAGGGCTGAGCAGTTCTTC
TRBV10-3	TRBJ2-5	-	-	CAISEKGRNSEQYF	TGTGCCATCAGTGAGAAGGGTAGGAACAGTGAGCAGTACTTC
TRBV7-8	TRBJ2-7	few	-	CASSFTSGGESYEQYF	TGTGCCAGCAGCTTCACGTCGGGGGGCGAATCCTACGAGCAGTACTTC
TRBV6-6	TRBJ2-4	-	-	CASSYGAPLQNIQYF	TGTGCCAGCAGTTACGGGGCCCCCTTACAAAACATTCAGTACTTC
TRBV2	TRBJ1-1	-	-	CASRSDMNTEAFF	TGTGCCAGCAGGAGCGACATGAACACTGAAGCTTTCTTT
TRBV7-9	TRBJ2-5	-	-	CASSLSDGGSTQYF	TGTGCCAGCAGCTTAAGCGACGGAGGTTCGACCCAGTACTTC
TRBV7-2	TRBJ2-7	few	-	CASSLGEYGSYEQYF	TGTGCCAGCAGCTTAGGAGAATACGGGTCCTACGAGCAGTACTTC
TRBV30	TRBJ2-7	-	TRBD1	CAWSVLGGWAYEQYF	TGTGCCTGGAGTGTATTAGGGGGCTGGGCGTACGAGCAGTACTTC
TRBV5-1	TRBJ2-5	many	-	CASSGAIQETQYF	TGCGCCAGCAGCGGGGCCATACAAGAGACCCAGTACTTC
TRBV20-1	TRBJ2-3	-	-	CSAKWFGRGADPSTDTQYF	TGCAGTGCTAAATGGTTCGGTAGGGGGGCGGACCCTAGCACAGATACGCAGTATTTT
TRBV11-3	TRBJ2-6	few	-	CASSLDSSGANVLTF	TGTGCCAGCAGCTTAGATAGCTCTGGGGCCAACGTCCTGACTTTC
TRBV12-3/TRBV12-4	TRBJ2-5	-	TRBD1	CASSYTGGGGTQYF	TGTGCCAGCAGTTACACAGGGGGCGGGGGGACCCAGTACTTC
TRBV7-9	TRBJ2-1	-	-	CASSSFSLEVSNEQFF	TGTGCCAGCAGCTCTTTTAGCTTAGAAGTTAGCAATGAGCAGTTCTTC
TRBV7-2	TRBJ2-1	few	-	CASSLGWGDEQFF	TGTGCCAGCAGCTTAGGATGGGGGGATGAGCAGTTCTTC
TRBV29-1	TRBJ2-7	few	-	CSVARGGSSYEQYF	TGCAGCGTTGCTCGTGGGGGGAGCTCCTACGAGCAGTACTTC
TRBV5-1	TRBJ2-3	-	-	CASSAGTRTDTQYF	TGCGCCAGCAGTGCCGGGACCCGCACAGATACGCAGTATTTT
TRBV6-2/TRBV6-3	TRBJ2-7	-	-	CASTLNFQRTASSYEQYF	TGTGCCAGCACTCTAAACTTCCAGCGGACCGCTAGCTCCTACGAGCAGTACTTC
TRBV19	TRBJ1-5	-	TRBD1	CASTTGDWNQPQHF	TGTGCCAGCACCACAGGGGACTGGAATCAGCCCCAGCATTTT
TRBV7-3	TRBJ2-1	-	-	CASSPAGGNMGNEQFF	TGTGCCAGCAGCCCCGCCGGAGGGAATATGGGAAATGAGCAGTTCTTC
TRBV12-5	TRBJ2-7	-	-	CASGLVRGGGVSYEQYF	TGTGCTAGTGGTTTGGTACGAGGCGGGGGCGTTTCCTACGAGCAGTACTTC
TRBV20-1	TRBJ2-4	few	-	CSAPFSGIAKNIQYF	TGCAGTGCCCCTTTTAGTGGTATTGCCAAAAACATTCAGTACTTC
TRBV6-2/TRBV6-3	TRBJ2-2	-	-	CASTSRKGDGGELFF	TGTGCCAGCACCTCCCGGAAGGGGGATGGCGGGGAGCTGTTTTTT
TRBV2	TRBJ1-6	once	-	CASRSLTNVGSPLHF	TGTGCCAGCAGATCCCTGACAAATGTGGGCTCACCCCTCCACTTT
TRBV29-1	TRBJ2-2	-	TRBD1	CSVGGQGVHNGELFF	TGCAGCGTTGGGGGACAGGGGGTTCATAACGGGGAGCTGTTTTTT
TRBV20-1	TRBJ2-3	few	-	CSATPYASTDTQYF	TGCAGTGCTACCCCCTACGCTAGCACAGATACGCAGTATTTT
TRBV12-3/TRBV12-4	TRBJ2-1	-	-	CASSSGSESEFF	TGTGCCAGCAGTTCCGGTTCCGAGTCGGAGTTCTTC
TRBV9	TRBJ2-1	-	TRBD2	CASSTTGLAGAVEQFF	TGTGCCAGCAGCACTACGGGACTAGCGGGGGCGGTCGAGCAGTTCTTC
TRBV7-8	TRBJ2-5	many	-	CASSPRQGTVRETQYF	TGTGCCAGCAGCCCCCGCCAGGGAACGGTTCGAGAGACCCAGTACTTC
TRBV7-8	TRBJ2-7	-	-	CASSLTGMTGYEQYF	TGTGCCAGCAGCTTAACAGGGATGACGGGCTACGAGCAGTACTTC
TRBV20-1	TRBJ2-4	-	-	CSAREITGSIAKNIQYF	TGCAGTGCTAGAGAAATAACAGGGTCTATAGCCAAAAACATTCAGTACTTC
TRBV20-1	TRBJ2-1	few	-	CSARGRLSNEQFF	TGCAGTGCTAGAGGTCGACTGTCCAATGAGCAGTTCTTC
TRBV6-6	TRBJ2-3	-	TRBD1	CASSSDRATFSTDTQYF	TGTGCCAGCAGCTCGGACAGGGCCACGTTCAGTACAGATACGCAGTATTTT
TRBV4-3	TRBJ1-2	few	TRBD1	CASSPADRPYYGYTF	TGCGCCAGCAGCCCGGCGGACAGGCCGTACTATGGCTACACCTTC
TRBV10-3	TRBJ2-4	few	TRBD1	CAISRTGDKNIQYF	TGTGCCATCAGTCGGACAGGGGACAAAAACATTCAGTACTTC
TRBV3-1	TRBJ1-6	-	-	CASSPSMGNSPLHF	TGTGCCAGCAGTCCCAGTATGGGTAATTCACCCCTCCACTTT
TRBV2	TRBJ2-1	-	-	CASNTGNEQFF	TGTGCCAGCAATACAGGGAATGAGCAGTTCTTC
TRBV27	TRBJ1-5	-	-	CASKRNSNQPQHF	TGTGCCAGCAAGAGGAATAGCAATCAGCCCCAGCATTTT
TRBV12-3/TRBV12-4	TRBJ1-1	-	-	CASSDWGGGGPEAFF	TGTGCCAGCAGTGATTGGGGGGGTGGGGGACCTGAAGCTTTCTTT
TRBV6-2/TRBV6-3	TRBJ2-6	-	-	CASSYRPGTALGANVLTF	TGTGCCAGCAGTTACAGGCCAGGAACGGCGCTAGGGGCCAACGTCCTGACTTTC
TRBV29-1	TRBJ1-1	-	-	CSVDVGGPYTEAFF	TGCAGCGTTGATGTGGGGGGCCCCTATACTGAAGCTTTCTTT
TRBV27	TRBJ1-2	-	-	CASSQNRDTNYGYTF	TGTGCCAGCAGCCAAAACAGGGACACTAACTATGGCTACACCTTC
TRBV6-6	TRBJ2-3	-	TRBD1	CAISPGQGVPATDTQYF	TGTGCCATTTCCCCGGGACAGGGGGTCCCTGCCACAGATACGCAGTATTTT
TRBV9	TRBJ2-7	few	-	CASSVGLGEGSYEQYF	TGTGCCAGCAGCGTAGGGTTGGGCGAGGGGTCCTACGAGCAGTACTTC
TRBV7-9	TRBJ2-5	-	TRBD1	CASSSPPTDRGQETQYF	TGTGCCAGCAGCTCCCCACCAACGGACAGGGGGCAAGAGACCCAGTACTTC
TRBV10-3	TRBJ2-7	few	TRBD1	CAISLGQAYEQYF	TGTGCCATCAGCTTAGGACAGGCCTACGAGCAGTACTTC